This T cell receptor (beta chain) was obtained from a study of technical replicates of blood from several donors. The ends were cut back, 4 bases at V and 1 base at J, with 11 bases in the middle. In germline, CDR1 is MNHNY, CDR2 SVGAGI (reference sequence). The CDR3 length is 14 residues. Generated by immunoSEQ multiplex PCR, the TCRdb table keeps only in-frame clones and is missing some. The sample has about 94,000 clones, about 96% seen once. Sequencing was done on a sample of T cells isolated from PBMCs. This sequence was found in a human donor in good health. V and J are TRBV6-6 and TRBJ2-7; D possibly corresponds to TRBD1 (5 bases). The CDR3 here is CASSSGILSYEQYF. The CDR3 DNA reads as TGTGCCAGCAGTTCAGGGATATTGTCCTACGAGCAGTACTTC.